These 18 T cell receptor beta chains were all obtained from the same sample, sequenced in a study of cytomegalovirus exposure and HLA in healthy donors. Amplification used 60 Vbeta primers and 13 Jbeta primers. Sequencing was performed with immunoSEQ multiplex PCR; in TCRdb, only in-frame clones are kept and a portion is missing. The data hold about 130,000 clones, with about four fifths observed a single time. Material: PBMCs. The source of these receptors is a human donor in good health.

This chain uses TRBV7-9 with TRBJ2-3; D is unclear. Germline-derived CDR1 and CDR2 are SEHNR and FQNEAQ (reference sequence). V dropped 4 bases and J dropped 4 bases, with 9 bases sitting between them. CDR3 length: 13 amino acids. The DNA of the CDR3 is TGTGCCAGCAGCTCCCACGAGCCAGATACGCAGTATTTT. Translation gives CASSSHEPDTQYF.

V and J are TRBV7-9 and TRBJ2-3; maybe TRBD1 (6 bases). Looked up from germline, CDR1 is SEHNR and CDR2 is FQNEAQ (reference sequence). V was trimmed by 4 bases and J by 0 bases, leaving 11 bases between them. The CDR3 covers 15 residues. DNA of the CDR3: TGTGCCAGCAGCTCCGGGACAAGAAGCACAGATACGCAGTATTTT. Protein product: CASSSGTRSTDTQYF.

V gene TRBV2 combines with J gene TRBJ1-2, with D unclear. Per the germline V gene, CDR1 is SNHLY and CDR2 is FYNNEI. Trimming shortened V by 3 bases and J by 8 bases, and 13 bases separated the two germline ends. The CDR3 is made up of 13 amino acids. The CDR3 DNA is TGTGCCAGCAGTGATGACTCCCCCCGAGGCTACACCTTC. Residues: CASSDDSPRGYTF.

V and J are TRBV6-5 and TRBJ2-7; D gene unclear. V lost 6 bases, J lost 3 bases, and 12 bases lay in between. The length of the CDR3 is 13 residues. The germline V gene encodes CDR1 MNHEY and CDR2 SVGAGI. CDR3: CASRSLGNYEQYF. As DNA, the CDR3 is TGTGCCAGCAGGTCTCTGGGCAACTACGAGCAGTACTTC.

This sequence joins TRBV6-5 and TRBJ2-3; 9 bases line up with TRBD2. V was clipped by 5 bases and J by 2 bases; unmatched bases: 2. The CDR3 contains 14 residues. Germline V CDR1 and CDR2: MNHEY, SVGAGI. CDR3 sequence: CASSERGATDTQYF. The CDR3 DNA is TGTGCCAGCAGTGAGCGGGGGGCCACAGATACGCAGTATTTT.

The J gene is TRBJ2-2, the V gene TRBV19; perhaps TRBD1 as D (5 bases). This CDR3 region has 14 residues. V gave up 3 bases and J gave up 4 bases, with 9 bases separating them. Germline-derived CDR1 and CDR2 are LNHDA and SQIVND (reference sequence). CDR3 sequence reads: CASSMGPVTGELFF. In DNA form, the CDR3 reads TGTGCCAGTAGTATGGGGCCAGTCACCGGGGAGCTGTTTTTT. Full variable domain (missing parts from reference TRBV19 and TRBJ2-2): DGGITQSPKYLFRKEGQNVTLSCEQNLNHDAMYWYRQDPGQGLRLIYYSQIVNDFQKGDIAEGYSVSREKKESFPLTVTSAQKNPTAFYLCASSMGPVTGELFFGEGSRLTVL.

This sequence joins TRBV6-5 and TRBJ1-2; TRBD1 is a possible D gene (6 bases). The germline gives CDR1 MNHEY, CDR2 SVGAGI. Trimming cost V 1 base and J 6 bases, with 18 bases left between them. The CDR3 is 16 residues long. CDR3 DNA: TGTGCCAGCAGTTACTTAGGGGGGGCGCAGAAGAATGGCTACACCTTC. Amino acid sequence: CASSYLGGAQKNGYTF.

The DNA of the CDR3 is TGTGCCAGCAGAAGGACAGGAGCGAATGAGCAGTTCTTC. It is translated as CASRRTGANEQFF. The J gene is TRBJ2-1, the V gene TRBV6-1; 7 bases line up with TRBD1. V was clipped by 6 bases and J by 7 bases; unmatched bases: 6. The germline V gene encodes CDR1 MNHNS and CDR2 SASEGT. The CDR3 has 13 residues.

Points on this clone: One end of the junction fails to match germline, which may point to a read error. V usage is TRBV10-3 and J usage is TRBJ1-2, with D maybe TRBD1 (5 bases). Germline lookup yields CDR1 ENHRY and CDR2 SYGVKD. The CDR3 is 12 residues long. The CDR3 DNA reads as TGTGCCATCAGTGGCCCTGGGGGGGATTTAAGCTTC. Its protein is CAISGPGGDLSF.

V gene TRBV27 combines with J gene TRBJ2-4; TRBD2 matches 8 bases. V lost 4 bases, J lost 9 bases, and 8 bases stayed unmatched. The germline gives CDR1 MNHEY, CDR2 SMNVEV (reference sequence). The CDR3 runs to 14 residues. CDR3 nucleotides: TGTGCCAGCAGTTCATCGGGGGGGCTGGGCATTCAGTACTTC. Protein product: CASSSSGGLGIQYF.

This chain's CDR3 is CASSSNRDRATDTQYF. The CDR3, as DNA: TGTGCCAGCAGCTCCAACCGGGACAGGGCCACAGATACGCAGTATTTT. The chain has TRBV7-9 and TRBJ2-3; TRBD1 aligns across 9 bases. This CDR3 region has 16 residues. Germline CDR1 and CDR2: SEHNR and FQNEAQ (reference sequence). The ends lost 4 bases at V and 2 bases at J; junction bases unmatched: 7.

The chain has TRBV19 and TRBJ2-7; 7 bases fit TRBD1. The CDR3 consists of 14 residues. From germline, CDR1 is LNHDA and CDR2 SQIVND (reference sequence). V shed 3 bases and J 4 bases; nucleotides not matched to a gene: 6. The DNA of the CDR3 is TGTGCCAGTAGTATCGGCAGGGGGTTTTACGAGCAGTACTTC. Translating gives CASSIGRGFYEQYF.

The V gene is TRBV15, the J gene TRBJ1-2; 7 nucleotides agree with TRBD1. The CDR3 totals 15 residues. Unmatched junction bases numbered 9, after V lost 3 bases and J lost 5 bases. Per the germline V gene, CDR1 is LNHNV and CDR2 is YYDKDF (reference sequence). In DNA form, the CDR3 reads TGTGCCACCAGCAGCTGGGACAGCCCTCAATATGGCTACACCTTC. As protein: CATSSWDSPQYGYTF.

About this clone: This CDR3 fails to terminate in the conserved phenylalanine or tryptophan, so it likely reflects a read error. The limits of the CDR3 on the DNA are not certain, so only TCRdb's listed CDR3 is given. V and J are TRBV7-9 and TRBJ1-2. Germline CDR1 and CDR2: SEHNR and FQNEAQ (reference sequence). The CDR3 length equals 12 residues, ends included. The CDR3 sequence: CSSSFPDSRSEV.

This chain connects TRBV19 to TRBJ1-5, with D possibly matching TRBD1 (5 bases). Per the germline V gene, CDR1 is LNHDA and CDR2 is SQIVND (reference sequence). There are 15 residues in the CDR3. Between the trimmed V and J ends, which lost 3 bases and 2 bases, there was a span of 11 bases. The CDR3 DNA reads as TGTGCCAGTAGTATTAGGGGCGGAGGCAATCAGCCCCAGCATTTT. Its protein is CASSIRGGGNQPQHF.

The chain joins TRBV5-1 to TRBJ1-1; D call uncertain. CDR3 length: 13 residues. Germline V gene data show CDR1 as SGHRS and CDR2 as YFSETQ. With 1 base removed from V and 11 bases from J, the gap between germline ends came to 15 bases. The CDR3 DNA reads as TGCGCCAGCAGCTTGCAAGGAGCTCCATTTGCTTTCTTT. It yields the protein CASSLQGAPFAFF.

The genes are TRBV7-9 and TRBJ2-7; D not certain. Germline CDR1 is SEHNR and CDR2 is FQNEAQ (reference sequence). V lost 1 base and J lost 1, with 5 bases in between. CDR3 length: 13 residues. In DNA, the CDR3 is TGTGCCAGCAGCTTAGATAGTTCCTACGAGCAGTACTTC. Amino acids: CASSLDSSYEQYF. The variable domain in full, with the rest retrieved from reference TRBV7-9 and TRBJ2-7, is DTGVSQNPRHKITKRGQNVTFRCDPISEHNRLYWYRQTLGQGPEFLTYFQNEAQLEKSRLLSDRFSAERPKGSFSTLEIQRTEQGDSAMYLCASSLDSSYEQYFGPGTRLTVT.

The chain combines TRBV19 with TRBJ2-7; 8 nucleotides match TRBD1. CDR3 length equals 13 residues. V lost 4 bases, J lost 5 bases, and 4 bases stayed unmatched. In germline, CDR1 is LNHDA, CDR2 SQIVND (reference sequence). The CDR3 region is CASSSGQGNEQYF. The DNA for the CDR3 is TGTGCCAGTAGTAGCGGACAGGGCAACGAGCAGTACTTC.